The source of this TCR beta chain is a study of OX40 agonist ivuxolimab in advanced cancers. Study-level information: Patients were dosed intravenously with ivuxolimab at 0.01 to 10 mg/kg every 2 weeks. Those enrolled were around 87% male, with a mean age of 60 years and ages from roughly 20 to 90.

The germline V gene has CDR1 SGHTA and CDR2 FQGNSA. Trimming shortened V by 4 bases and J by 4 bases, and 10 bases separated the two germline ends. The CDR3 is 13 residues long. The investigators sampled blood at baseline, at cycle 4 day 1, and at cycle 7 day 1. Concerning this clone itself: What it binds is not known.

General study points: Fewer expanded clones were found on average in CD4+ than in CD8+ T cells.

Assay: immunoSEQ multiplex PCR; the TCRdb copy retains only in-frame clones and omits some. Here the sample spans about 64,000 clones, about four fifths being singletons. The starting material was CD4+ or CD8+ T cells sorted from blood, obtained in a trial of the OX40 agonist ivuxolimab. The chain has TRBV7-2 and TRBJ2-5, with a weak D call TRBD2 (6 bases). This TCR derives from an adult with an advanced solid tumor such as melanoma, head and neck, liver or kidney cancer. CDR3 in DNA: TGTGCCAGCAGCTCTAGACTAGTAGAGACCCAGTACTTC. It codes for CASSSRLVETQYF.